This T cell receptor (beta chain) was sequenced in a study of shared clonotypes between healthy human individuals. In regard to this clone: Other DNA sequences of this sample code for an identical CDR3.

V lost 1 base, J lost 4 bases, and 4 bases lay in between. This CDR3 is built from 12 residues. CDR1 ENHRY and CDR2 SYGVKD come from the germline V gene. Produced via immunoSEQ multiplex PCR; TCRdb's table is partial and in-frame only. The sample contains roughly 2.6 million clones, around 94% of which appear only once. This sequence joins TRBV10-3 and TRBJ2-5; unclear D gene. The TCR sequence derives from a man aged 18 to 29 in good health. The sequencing sample was made of naive CD4+ T cells sorted from blood. Subset meaning: CD45RA+ positively selected. The CDR3 DNA follows: TGTGCCATCAGTGAGTTTCGAGAGACCCAGTACTTC. Translation: CAISEFRETQYF.